These 9 T cell receptor beta chains share one sample of origin, sequenced in a study of blood T cells in healthy people across ages. The second PCR ran roughly 6 to 11 cycles with a sample-barcoded 5' primer and J-beta primers. TCRdb re-analysed the 5' RACE reads in MiXCR, keeping a single row per CDR3 protein. The sample lists some 640,000 distinct CDR3 sequences; roughly 30% were seen once. The specimen was blood. The receptor set was obtained from a woman over 75 in good health.

There are a few counts of this clonotype. A much larger clonotype is one base distant, so this may be a read error. The rearrangement uses TRBV6-6 and TRBJ2-3; the D gene could be TRBD1 or TRBD2 (5 bases each). Germline V gene sequence: CDR1 MNHNY, CDR2 SVGAGI (reference sequence). The ends were cut back, 2 bases at V and 2 bases at J, with 11 bases in the middle. This CDR3 is 15 amino acids long. The DNA for the CDR3 is TGTGCCAGCAGTTACAGGGGAGCTAACACAGATACGCAGTATTTT. Protein: CASSYRGANTDTQYF.

This clonotype was seen at least ten times. The chain is built from TRBV7-2 and TRBJ2-6; D gene uncertain. The CDR3 totals 13 residues. Germline V gives CDR1 SGHTA, CDR2 FQGNSA. Trimming pared 3 bases from V and 2 bases from J, leaving 2 bases between. The CDR3: CASSFPGANVLTF. Written as DNA, the CDR3 is TGTGCCAGCAGCTTTCCTGGGGCCAACGTCCTGACTTTC.

The chain is built from TRBV5-1 and TRBJ1-4, with D perhaps matching TRBD1 (5 bases). V lost 0 bases to trimming and J lost 1 base, with 13 bases between them. CDR3 length equals 17 residues. CDR1 is SGHRS and CDR2 is YFSETQ in the germline V gene. CDR3 nucleotides: TGCGCCAGCAGCTTGGCTCTGGGGCCGAAAACTAATGAAAAACTGTTTTTT. This sequence encodes CASSLALGPKTNEKLFF.

This clonotype was seen many times. The chain uses TRBV28 and TRBJ1-5; tentative D call: TRBD1 (6 bases). The germline V gene has CDR1 MDHEN and CDR2 SYDVKM. Trimming took off 10 bases at V and 6 bases at J, with 25 bases between the two ends. This CDR3 spans 16 amino acids. For the CDR3, the DNA is TGTGCCACGAAACCACAGGGCGGCTCAGGCTCTCAGCCCCAGCATTTT. Amino acids: CATKPQGGSGSQPQHF.

Ten or more counts support this clonotype. The chain recombines TRBV12-3 or TRBV12-4 with TRBJ1-2; no clear D. The germline V and J ends were trimmed by 2 bases and 1 base, with 5 bases remaining between them. This CDR3 spans 13 amino acids. The CDR3: CASSLRGNYGYTF. The CDR3 nucleotides are TGTGCCAGCAGTTTACGGGGTAACTATGGCTACACCTTC.

This clonotype was seen ten or more times. V gene TRBV3-1 combines with J gene TRBJ2-5; D possibly corresponds to TRBD2 (6 bases). Trimming stripped 7 bases from V and 4 bases from J, with 13 bases between. The CDR3 totals 13 residues. From germline, CDR1 is LGHDT and CDR2 YNNKEL (reference sequence). For the CDR3, the DNA is TGTGCCAGCACCCCTCTGGAGGGAGAGACCCAGTACTTC. Amino acid sequence: CASTPLEGETQYF.

This clonotype was seen many times. The chain combines TRBV20-1 with TRBJ2-5, with D tentatively TRBD2 (6 bases). This CDR3 comprises 15 residues. Germline assignment: CDR1 DFQATT and CDR2 SNEGSKA (reference sequence). Trimming pared 3 bases from V and 5 bases from J, leaving 19 bases between. The CDR3 region has the DNA TGCAGTGCTAGTCGACCACTCGGACGGGAGGAGACCCAGTACTTC. This codes for CSASRPLGREETQYF.

This clonotype was counted a few times. The chain combines TRBV20-1 with TRBJ1-1; possibly TRBD1 for D (6 bases). From germline, CDR1 is DFQATT and CDR2 SNEGSKA (reference sequence). With 4 bases removed from V and 6 bases from J, the gap between germline ends came to 12 bases. The CDR3 is 12 amino acids. In nucleotides, the CDR3 is TGCAGTGCTACACAGGGTTTGTCTGAAGCTTTCTTT. It yields the protein CSATQGLSEAFF.

The rearrangement uses TRBV5-1 and TRBJ2-4, with 13 positions matching TRBD2. The last part of the DNA fits TRBJ2-7 better; the J call may be wrong. CDR1 is SGHRS, CDR2 YFSETQ, per germline. This CDR3 region has 15 residues. DNA of the CDR3: TGCGCCAGCAGCTCGGGACTAGCGGGAACCTCCGAGCAGTACTTC. Its protein product is CASSSGLAGTSEQYF.